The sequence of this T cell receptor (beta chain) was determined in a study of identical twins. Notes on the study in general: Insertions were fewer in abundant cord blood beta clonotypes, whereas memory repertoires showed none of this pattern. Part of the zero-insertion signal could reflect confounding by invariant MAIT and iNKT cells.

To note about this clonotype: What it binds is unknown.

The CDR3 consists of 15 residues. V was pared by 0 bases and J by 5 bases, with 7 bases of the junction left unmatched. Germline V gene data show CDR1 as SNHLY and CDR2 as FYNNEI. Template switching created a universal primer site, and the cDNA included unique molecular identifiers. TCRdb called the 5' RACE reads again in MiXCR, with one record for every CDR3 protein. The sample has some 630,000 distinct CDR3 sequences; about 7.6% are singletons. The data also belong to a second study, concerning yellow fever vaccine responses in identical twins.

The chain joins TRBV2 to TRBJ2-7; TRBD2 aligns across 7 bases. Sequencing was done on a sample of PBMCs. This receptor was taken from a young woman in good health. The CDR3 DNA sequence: TGTGCCAGCAGTGAAGCGTGGGGGGGGTTCGACGAGCAGTACGTC. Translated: CASSEAWGGFDEQYV.